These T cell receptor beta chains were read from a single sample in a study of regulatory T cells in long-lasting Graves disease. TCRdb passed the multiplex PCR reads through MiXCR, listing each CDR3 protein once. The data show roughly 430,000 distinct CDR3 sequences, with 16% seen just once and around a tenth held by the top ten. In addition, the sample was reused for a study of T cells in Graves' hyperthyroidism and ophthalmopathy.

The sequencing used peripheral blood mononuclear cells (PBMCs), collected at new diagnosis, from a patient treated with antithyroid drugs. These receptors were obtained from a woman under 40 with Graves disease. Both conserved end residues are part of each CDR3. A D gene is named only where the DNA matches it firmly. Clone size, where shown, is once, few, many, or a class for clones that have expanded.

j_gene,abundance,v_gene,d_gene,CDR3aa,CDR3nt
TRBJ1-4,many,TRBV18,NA,CASSRSGQSSEKLFF,TGTGCCAGCTCACGATCGGGACAAAGTTCTGAAAAACTGTTTTTT
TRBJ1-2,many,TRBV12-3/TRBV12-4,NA,CASSLTSANYGYTF,TGTGCCAGCAGCTTGACTTCAGCAAACTATGGCTACACCTTC
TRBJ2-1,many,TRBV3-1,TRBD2,CASSQEPSGRAYSSYNEQFF,TGTGCCAGCAGCCAAGAACCCAGCGGGAGGGCCTATAGCTCCTACAATGAGCAGTTCTTC
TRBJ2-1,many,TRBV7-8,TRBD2,CASMRGGGRYNEQFF,TGTGCCAGCATGAGGGGAGGCGGGAGGTATAATGAGCAGTTCTTC
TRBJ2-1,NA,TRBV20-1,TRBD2,CSASIAGGLYEQFF,TGCAGTGCTAGTATCGCGGGAGGACTTTATGAGCAGTTCTTC
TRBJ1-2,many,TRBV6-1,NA,CASAPTPQGSGYTF,TGTGCCAGCGCCCCAACCCCGCAGGGCTCTGGCTACACCTTC
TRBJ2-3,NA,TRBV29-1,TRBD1,CSVVTGGDRDTQYF,TGCAGCGTGGTGACAGGGGGCGACCGAGATACGCAGTATTTT
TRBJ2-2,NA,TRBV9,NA,CASSVVGTPITGELFF,TGTGCCAGCAGCGTAGTAGGAACACCTATTACCGGGGAGCTGTTTTTT
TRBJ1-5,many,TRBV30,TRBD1,CAWSIGQGLSNQPQHF,TGTGCCTGGAGTATCGGACAGGGCCTGAGCAATCAGCCCCAGCATTTT
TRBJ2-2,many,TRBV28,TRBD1,CASSDRGDGELFF,TGTGCCAGTTCCGACAGGGGAGACGGGGAGCTGTTTTTT
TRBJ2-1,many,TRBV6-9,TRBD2,CASSYFVRGSSYNEQFF,TGTGCCAGCAGTTACTTCGTGCGGGGGAGCTCCTACAATGAGCAGTTCTTC
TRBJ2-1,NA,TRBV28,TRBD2,CASTPTSGSQVEQFF,TGTGCCAGCACCCCGACTAGCGGGAGTCAAGTTGAGCAGTTCTTC
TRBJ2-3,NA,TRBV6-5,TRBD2,CASSLFGTSGYTQYF,TGTGCCAGCAGTTTGTTCGGGACTAGCGGGTATACGCAGTATTTT
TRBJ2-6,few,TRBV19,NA,CASSIPRAIRDQAGANVLTF,TGTGCCAGTAGTATCCCCCGAGCAATAAGGGATCAGGCTGGGGCCAACGTCCTGACTTTC
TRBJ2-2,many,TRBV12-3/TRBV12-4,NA,CASSFQGTNTGELFF,TGTGCCAGCAGTTTTCAGGGGACGAACACCGGGGAGCTGTTTTTT
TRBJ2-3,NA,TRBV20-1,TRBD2,CSPPRTSGITDTQYF,TGCAGCCCACCGCGGACTAGCGGGATCACAGATACGCAGTATTTT
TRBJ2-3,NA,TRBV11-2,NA,CASKDWGSTDTQYF,TGTGCCAGCAAAGATTGGGGGAGCACAGATACGCAGTATTTT
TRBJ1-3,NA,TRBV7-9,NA,CVSSLDLPAGNTIYF,TGTGTCAGCAGCTTAGATCTCCCTGCTGGAAACACCATATATTTT
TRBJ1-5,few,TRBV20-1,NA,CSARVPAREISNQPQHF,TGCAGTGCTAGAGTCCCTGCGCGGGAGATTAGCAATCAGCCCCAGCATTTT
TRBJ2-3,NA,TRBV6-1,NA,CASSESDTQYF,TGTGCCAGCAGCGAATCAGATACGCAGTATTTT
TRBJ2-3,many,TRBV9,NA,CASSVSARYGTDTQYF,TGTGCCAGCAGCGTTTCCGCGAGATACGGCACAGATACGCAGTATTTT
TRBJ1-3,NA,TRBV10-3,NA,CAISERDLFGGNTIYF,TGTGCCATCAGTGAGAGGGACCTATTTGGGGGAAACACCATATATTTT
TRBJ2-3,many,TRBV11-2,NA,CASSSQWDTQYF,TGTGCCAGCAGCTCCCAGTGGGATACGCAGTATTTT
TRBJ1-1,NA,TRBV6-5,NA,CASSYEGGTEAFF,TGTGCCAGCAGTTACGAGGGAGGCACTGAAGCTTTCTTT
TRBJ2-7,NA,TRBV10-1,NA,CASSENLVDEQYF,TGCGCCAGCAGTGAGAATCTAGTGGACGAGCAGTACTTC
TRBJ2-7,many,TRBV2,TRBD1,CASRDIGQGKNEQYF,TGTGCCAGCAGAGACATTGGACAGGGGAAGAACGAGCAGTACTTC
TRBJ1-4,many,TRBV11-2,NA,CASSWTPLGSTNEKLFF,TGTGCCAGCAGCTGGACCCCGCTCGGCTCAACTAATGAAAAACTGTTTTTT
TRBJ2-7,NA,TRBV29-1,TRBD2,CSVPGLAGDRYEQYF,TGCAGCGTTCCAGGACTAGCGGGAGATCGTTACGAGCAGTACTTC
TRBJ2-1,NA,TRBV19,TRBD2,CASSPELAVYNEQFF,TGTGCCAGTAGTCCAGAACTAGCGGTGTACAATGAGCAGTTCTTC
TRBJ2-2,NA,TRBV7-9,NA,CASSDGGTGELFF,TGTGCCAGCAGCGATGGGGGAACCGGGGAGCTGTTTTTT
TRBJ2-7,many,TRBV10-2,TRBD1,CASRSGTGDYEQYF,TGCGCCAGCCGATCCGGGACAGGGGACTACGAGCAGTACTTC
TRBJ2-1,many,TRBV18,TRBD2,CASSPRSGSGNEQFF,TGTGCCAGCTCACCACGGAGCGGGAGTGGAAATGAGCAGTTCTTC
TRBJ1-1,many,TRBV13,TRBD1,CASSLGTGRGRSDTEAFF,TGTGCCAGCAGCTTAGGCACGGGCAGGGGGAGGTCGGACACTGAAGCTTTCTTT
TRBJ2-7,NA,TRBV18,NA,CASSPIRGEYEQYF,TGTGCCAGCTCACCAATAAGGGGGGAATACGAGCAGTACTTC
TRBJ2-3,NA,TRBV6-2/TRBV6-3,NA,CASRDRHRPITDTQYF,TGTGCCAGCAGAGACCGACACCGGCCTATCACAGATACGCAGTATTTT
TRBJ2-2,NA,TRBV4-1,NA,CASSGRSRELFF,TGCGCCAGCAGCGGGAGAAGTAGGGAGCTGTTTTTT
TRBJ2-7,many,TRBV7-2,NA,CASSLAGQREQYF,TGTGCCAGCAGCTTAGCTGGCCAGCGCGAGCAGTACTTC
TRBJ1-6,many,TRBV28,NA,CASSLRQGPLHF,TGTGCCAGCAGTCTCAGGCAGGGACCCCTCCACTTT
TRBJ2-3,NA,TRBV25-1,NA,CATFGQPYTDTQYF,TGTGCCACCTTCGGACAGCCCTACACAGATACGCAGTATTTT
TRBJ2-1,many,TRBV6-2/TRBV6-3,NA,CASSRPASLAYEQFF,TGTGCCAGCAGTAGGCCGGCCTCCCTCGCCTATGAGCAGTTCTTC
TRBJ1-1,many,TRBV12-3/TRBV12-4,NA,CASSLRREAFF,TGTGCCAGCAGTTTACGTCGCGAAGCTTTCTTT
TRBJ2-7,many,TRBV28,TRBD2,CASSLGLAGSYEQYF,TGTGCCAGCAGTTTGGGGCTAGCGGGAAGCTACGAGCAGTACTTC